Included here is one T cell receptor (beta chain) sequence, with context. The sample originates from a study of blood T cell repertoires in COVID-19. V dropped 1 base and J dropped 4; count of bases not matched to a gene: 3. The CDR3 has 15 residues. CDR1 and CDR2 (germline): LGHNT, FRNRAP. Original data processing: The assay estimated nucleated cells by amplifying reference gene primers. The assay was immunoSEQ multiplex PCR, and TCRdb's table has in-frame clones only and misses some. V, J and clone size derive from that table, while D and trimming were established from the DNA sequence. The sample shows 180,000 or so clones, about 86% of them seen only once.

The TCR sequence derives from a man aged 60-69 years with acute or convalescent COVID-19. The sample consisted of peripheral blood. The rearrangement joins TRBV12-5 to TRBJ2-5, with TRBD1 matching over 10 bases. DNA of the CDR3: TGTGCTAGTGGTTTGGGACAGGGGGCGGCAGAGACCCAGTACTTC. Its translation is CASGLGQGAAETQYF.